This record concerns one T cell receptor beta chain sequence. The source of the sample is a study of blood T cell repertoires in COVID-19. About the research overall: Samples taken during acute and convalescent COVID-19 were collected in the United States, Italy and Spain. The cDNA or gDNA used as material had been derived from T cells, B-cell-depleted T cells, or PBMCs.

In the original processing: For nucleated cells, counts were estimated from reference gene primer amplification. Sequencing used immunoSEQ multiplex PCR; TCRdb keeps in-frame clones, though not all of them. That table gives V, J and clone size, and the DNA gave D and trimming. The sample records approximately 350,000 clones, 80% to 90% being singletons. Seattle's enrolled individuals joined amid active infection and were then monitored longitudinally. Trimming cost V 1 base and J 1 base; bases outside gene matches: 8. The CDR3 is 18 residues long. The germline gives CDR1 LGHDT, CDR2 YNNKEL (reference sequence).

The genes are TRBV3-1 (or the pseudogene TRBV3-2) and TRBJ2-5; the match to TRBD2 covers 11 bases. Input material: peripheral blood. This sequence originates from a woman under 40 with COVID-19, enrolled during active disease. The CDR3 coding sequence is TGTGCCAGCAGCCAAGCTGGTAGCGGGAGGGCCGGCCAAGAGACCCAGTACTTC. Translation: CASSQAGSGRAGQETQYF.